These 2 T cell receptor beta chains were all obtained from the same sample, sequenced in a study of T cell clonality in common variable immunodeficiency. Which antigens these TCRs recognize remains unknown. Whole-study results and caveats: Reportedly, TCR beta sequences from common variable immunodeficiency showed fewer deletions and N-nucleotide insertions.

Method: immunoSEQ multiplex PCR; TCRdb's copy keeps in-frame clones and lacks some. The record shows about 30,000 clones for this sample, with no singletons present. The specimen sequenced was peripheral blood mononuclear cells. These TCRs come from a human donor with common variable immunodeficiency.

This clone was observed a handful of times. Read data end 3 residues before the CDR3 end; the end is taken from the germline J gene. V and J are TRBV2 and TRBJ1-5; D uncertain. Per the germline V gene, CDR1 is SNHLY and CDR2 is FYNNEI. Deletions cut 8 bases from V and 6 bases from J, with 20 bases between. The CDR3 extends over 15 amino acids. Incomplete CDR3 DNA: TGTGCCAGCGGGGAGACCGAATCCCGGGGTCAGCCC. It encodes CASGETESRGQP. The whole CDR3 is CASGETESRGQPQHF. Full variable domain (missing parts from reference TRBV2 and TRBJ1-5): EPEVTQTPSHQVTQMGQEVILRCVPISNHLYFYWYRQILGQKVEFLVSFYNNEISEKSEIFDDQFSVERPDGSNFTLKIRSTKLEDSAMYFCASGETESRGQPQHFGDGTRLSIL.

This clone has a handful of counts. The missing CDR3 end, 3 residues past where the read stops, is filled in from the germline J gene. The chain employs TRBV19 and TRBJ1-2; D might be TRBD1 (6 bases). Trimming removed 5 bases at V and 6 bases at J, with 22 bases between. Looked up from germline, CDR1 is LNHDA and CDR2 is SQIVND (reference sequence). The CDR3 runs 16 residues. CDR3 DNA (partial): TGTGCCAGTAGTGTCACTTTTACCGGGACACAGAATGGC. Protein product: CASSVTFTGTQNG. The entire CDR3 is CASSVTFTGTQNGYTF.